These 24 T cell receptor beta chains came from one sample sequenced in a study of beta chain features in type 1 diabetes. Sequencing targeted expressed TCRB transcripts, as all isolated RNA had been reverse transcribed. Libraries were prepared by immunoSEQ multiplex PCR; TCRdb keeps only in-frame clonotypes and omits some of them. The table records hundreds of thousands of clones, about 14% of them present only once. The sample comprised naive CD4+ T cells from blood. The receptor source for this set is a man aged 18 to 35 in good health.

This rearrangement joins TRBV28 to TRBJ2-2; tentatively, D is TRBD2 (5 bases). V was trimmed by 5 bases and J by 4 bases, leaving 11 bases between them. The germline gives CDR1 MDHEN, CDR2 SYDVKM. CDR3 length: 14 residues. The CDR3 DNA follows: TGTGCCAGCAGTCCCAGACGGGGCACCGGGGAGCTGTTTTTT. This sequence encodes CASSPRRGTGELFF. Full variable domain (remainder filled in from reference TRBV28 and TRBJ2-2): DVKVTQSSRYLVKRTGEKVFLECVQDMDHENMFWYRQDPGLGLRLIYFSYDVKMKEKGDIPEGYSVSREKKERFSLILESASTNQTSMYLCASSPRRGTGELFFGEGSRLTVL.

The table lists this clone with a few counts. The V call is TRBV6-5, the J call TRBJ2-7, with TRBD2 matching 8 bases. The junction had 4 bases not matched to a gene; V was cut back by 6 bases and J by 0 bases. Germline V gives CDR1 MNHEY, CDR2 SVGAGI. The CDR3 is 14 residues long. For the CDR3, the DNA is TGTGCCAGCAGAACGAGCGGGAGCTCCTACGAGCAGTACTTC. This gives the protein CASRTSGSSYEQYF.

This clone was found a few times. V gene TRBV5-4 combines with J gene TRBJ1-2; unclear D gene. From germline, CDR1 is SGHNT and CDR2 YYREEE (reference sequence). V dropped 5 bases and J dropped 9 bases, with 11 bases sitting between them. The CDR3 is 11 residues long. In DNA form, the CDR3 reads TGTGCCAGCAGATCTACTAGAAGCTACACCTTC. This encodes CASRSTRSYTF.

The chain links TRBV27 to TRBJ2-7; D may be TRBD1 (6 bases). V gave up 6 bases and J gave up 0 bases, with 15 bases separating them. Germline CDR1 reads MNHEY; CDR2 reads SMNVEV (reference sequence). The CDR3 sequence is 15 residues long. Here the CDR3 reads CASSPRDRSSYEQYF. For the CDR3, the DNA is TGTGCCAGCAGCCCCCGTGACAGGAGCTCCTACGAGCAGTACTTC.

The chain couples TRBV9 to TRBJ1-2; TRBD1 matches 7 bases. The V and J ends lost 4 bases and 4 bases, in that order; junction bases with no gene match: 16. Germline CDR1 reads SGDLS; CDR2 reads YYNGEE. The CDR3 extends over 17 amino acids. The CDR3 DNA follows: TGTGCCAGCAGCTTCCGGACAGGCTACGTCGCGCTCTATGGCTACACCTTC. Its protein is CASSFRTGYVALYGYTF.

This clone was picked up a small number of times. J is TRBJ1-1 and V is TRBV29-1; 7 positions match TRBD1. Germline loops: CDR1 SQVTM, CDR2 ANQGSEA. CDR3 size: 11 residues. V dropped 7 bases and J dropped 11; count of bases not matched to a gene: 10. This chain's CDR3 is CSARTGRSAFF. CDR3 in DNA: TGCAGCGCTAGGACAGGCCGATCCGCTTTCTTT.

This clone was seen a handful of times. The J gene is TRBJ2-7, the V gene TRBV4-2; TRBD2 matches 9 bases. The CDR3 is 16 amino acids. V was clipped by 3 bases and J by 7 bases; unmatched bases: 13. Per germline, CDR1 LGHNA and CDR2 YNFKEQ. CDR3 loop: CASSQGSGGTPKEQYF. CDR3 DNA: TGTGCCAGCAGCCAGGGGAGCGGGGGGACCCCTAAGGAGCAGTACTTC.

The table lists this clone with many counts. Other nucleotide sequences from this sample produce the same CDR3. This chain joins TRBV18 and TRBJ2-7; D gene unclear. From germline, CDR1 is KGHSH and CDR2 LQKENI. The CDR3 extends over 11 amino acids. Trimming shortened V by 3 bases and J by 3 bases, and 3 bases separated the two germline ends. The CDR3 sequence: CASSPDYEQYF. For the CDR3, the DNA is TGTGCCAGCTCACCGGACTACGAGCAGTACTTC.

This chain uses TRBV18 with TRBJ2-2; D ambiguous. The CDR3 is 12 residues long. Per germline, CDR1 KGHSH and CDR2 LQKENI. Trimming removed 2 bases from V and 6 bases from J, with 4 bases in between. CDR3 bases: TGTGCCAGCTCACCATCGGCCGGGGAGCTGTTTTTT. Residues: CASSPSAGELFF.

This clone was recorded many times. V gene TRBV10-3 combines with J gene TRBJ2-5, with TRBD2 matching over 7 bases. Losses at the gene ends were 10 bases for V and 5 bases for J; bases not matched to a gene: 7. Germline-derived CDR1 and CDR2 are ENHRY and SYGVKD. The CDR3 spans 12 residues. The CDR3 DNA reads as TGTGCCACTCGGACTAGGAGGGAGACCCAGTACTTC. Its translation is CATRTRRETQYF.

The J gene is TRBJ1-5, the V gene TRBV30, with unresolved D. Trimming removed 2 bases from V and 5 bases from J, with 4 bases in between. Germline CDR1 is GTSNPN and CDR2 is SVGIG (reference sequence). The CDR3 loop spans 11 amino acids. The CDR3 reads CAWSKDQPQHF. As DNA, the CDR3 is TGTGCCTGGAGTAAAGATCAGCCCCAGCATTTT.

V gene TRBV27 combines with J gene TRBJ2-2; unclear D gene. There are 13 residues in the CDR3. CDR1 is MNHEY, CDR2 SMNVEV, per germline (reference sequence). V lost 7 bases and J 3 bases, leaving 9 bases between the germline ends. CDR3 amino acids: CASTNWDTGELFF. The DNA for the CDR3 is TGTGCCAGCACAAACTGGGACACCGGGGAGCTGTTTTTT.

The CDR3 region has the DNA TGTGCCAGCAGCAAAGAGACCCAGGGGGAGTTCCCGAATCAGCCCCAGCATTTT. Translation gives CASSKETQGEFPNQPQHF. This rearrangement joins TRBV21-1 to TRBJ1-5; the D call in the table, TRBD1, was not verified against the DNA. TRBV21-1 is annotated as a pseudogene. The CDR3 sequence is 18 residues long.

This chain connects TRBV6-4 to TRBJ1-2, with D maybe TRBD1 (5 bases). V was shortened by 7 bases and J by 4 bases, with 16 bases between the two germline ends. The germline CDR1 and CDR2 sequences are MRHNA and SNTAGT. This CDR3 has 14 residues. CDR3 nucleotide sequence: TGTGCCAGCACCACCGCGGAGGGACTCTATGGCTACACCTTC. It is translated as CASTTAEGLYGYTF.

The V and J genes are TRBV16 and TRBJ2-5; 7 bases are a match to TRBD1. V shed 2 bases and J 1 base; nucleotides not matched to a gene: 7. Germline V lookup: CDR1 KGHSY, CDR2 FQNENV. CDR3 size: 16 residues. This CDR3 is CASSQDRARVQETQYF. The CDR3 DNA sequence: TGTGCCAGCAGCCAAGACAGGGCGAGGGTCCAAGAGACCCAGTACTTC.

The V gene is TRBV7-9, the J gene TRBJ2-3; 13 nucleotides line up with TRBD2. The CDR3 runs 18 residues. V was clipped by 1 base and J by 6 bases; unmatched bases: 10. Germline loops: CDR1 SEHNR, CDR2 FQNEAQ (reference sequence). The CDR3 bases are TGTGCCAGCAGCTTAGGATCGACTAGCGGGGGGAGAGACGATACGCAGTATTTT. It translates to CASSLGSTSGGRDDTQYF.

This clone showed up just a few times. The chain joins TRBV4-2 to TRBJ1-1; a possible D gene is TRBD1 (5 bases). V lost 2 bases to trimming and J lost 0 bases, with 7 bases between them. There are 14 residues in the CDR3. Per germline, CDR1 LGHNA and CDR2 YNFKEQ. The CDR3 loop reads CASSQRDVNTEAFF. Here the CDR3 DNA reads TGTGCCAGCAGCCAACGGGACGTGAACACTGAAGCTTTCTTT.

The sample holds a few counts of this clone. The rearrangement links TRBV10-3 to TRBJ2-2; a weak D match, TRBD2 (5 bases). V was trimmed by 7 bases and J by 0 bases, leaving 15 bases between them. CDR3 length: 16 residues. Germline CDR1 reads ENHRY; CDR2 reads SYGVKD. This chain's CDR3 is CAITGGGPSNTGELFF. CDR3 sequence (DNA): TGTGCCATCACTGGAGGCGGACCGTCGAACACCGGGGAGCTGTTTTTT.

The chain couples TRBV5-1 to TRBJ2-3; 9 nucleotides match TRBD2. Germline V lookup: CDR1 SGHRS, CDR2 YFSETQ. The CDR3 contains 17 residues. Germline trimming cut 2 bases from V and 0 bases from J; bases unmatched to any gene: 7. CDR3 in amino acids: CASSFAWTSESTDTQYF. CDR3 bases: TGCGCCAGCAGCTTTGCCTGGACTAGCGAGAGCACAGATACGCAGTATTTT.

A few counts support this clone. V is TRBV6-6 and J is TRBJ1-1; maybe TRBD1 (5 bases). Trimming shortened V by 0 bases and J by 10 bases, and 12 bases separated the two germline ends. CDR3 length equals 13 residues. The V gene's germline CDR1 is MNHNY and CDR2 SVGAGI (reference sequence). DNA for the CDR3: TGTGCCAGCAGTTACTCGAGGGTTGGGGGAGCTTTCTTT. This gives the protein CASSYSRVGGAFF.

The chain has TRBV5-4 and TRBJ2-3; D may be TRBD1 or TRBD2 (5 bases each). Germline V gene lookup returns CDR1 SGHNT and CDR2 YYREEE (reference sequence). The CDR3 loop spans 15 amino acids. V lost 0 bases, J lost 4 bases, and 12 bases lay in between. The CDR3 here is CASSLVQGAADTQYF. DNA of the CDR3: TGTGCCAGCAGCTTGGTCCAGGGAGCGGCAGATACGCAGTATTTT.

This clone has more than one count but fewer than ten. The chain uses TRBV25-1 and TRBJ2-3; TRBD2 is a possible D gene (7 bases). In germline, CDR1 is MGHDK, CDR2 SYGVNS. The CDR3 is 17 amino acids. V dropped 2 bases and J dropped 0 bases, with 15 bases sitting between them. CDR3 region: CASSEGGRGKSTDTQYF. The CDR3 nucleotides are TGTGCCAGCAGTGAAGGGGGGCGGGGGAAGAGCACAGATACGCAGTATTTT.

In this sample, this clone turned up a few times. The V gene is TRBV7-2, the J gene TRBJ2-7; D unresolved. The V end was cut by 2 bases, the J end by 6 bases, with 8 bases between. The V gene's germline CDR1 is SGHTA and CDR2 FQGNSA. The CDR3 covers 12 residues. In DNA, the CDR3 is TGTGCCAGCAGCTTAATTGTCCCCGAGCAGTACTTC. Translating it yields CASSLIVPEQYF.

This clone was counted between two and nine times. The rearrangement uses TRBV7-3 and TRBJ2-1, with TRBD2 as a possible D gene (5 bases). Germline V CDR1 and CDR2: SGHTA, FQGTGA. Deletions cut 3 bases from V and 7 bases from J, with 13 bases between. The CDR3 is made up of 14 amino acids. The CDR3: CASSFRTSRNEQFF. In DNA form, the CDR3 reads TGTGCCAGCAGCTTCAGGACTTCGAGGAATGAGCAGTTCTTC.